Detailed here is one TCR beta chain. The CDR3 consists of 14 residues. Germline CDR1 LGHDT, CDR2 YNNKEL (reference sequence). V shed 4 bases, J shed 8 bases, and the junction held 8 bases outside the gene matches. Profiling relied on immunoSEQ multiplex PCR, and the TCRdb table lists in-frame clones only, not all of them. The table has tens of thousands of clones, more than 65% seen once. These data originate in a study of blood T cell repertoires in COVID-19. Study in general: PBMCs, B-cell-depleted T cells, or T cells were the source of the cDNA or gDNA that made up the material.

The clonotype was recovered from a woman at least 80 years old with active or convalescent COVID-19. Source material: peripheral blood. This chain joins TRBV3-1 (or the pseudogene TRBV3-2) and TRBJ1-2; TRBD1 matches at 9 bases. The CDR3 region has the DNA TGTGCCAGCAGCCTCCCGGGACAGGGTAAGGGCTACACCTTC. Translation: CASSLPGQGKGYTF.